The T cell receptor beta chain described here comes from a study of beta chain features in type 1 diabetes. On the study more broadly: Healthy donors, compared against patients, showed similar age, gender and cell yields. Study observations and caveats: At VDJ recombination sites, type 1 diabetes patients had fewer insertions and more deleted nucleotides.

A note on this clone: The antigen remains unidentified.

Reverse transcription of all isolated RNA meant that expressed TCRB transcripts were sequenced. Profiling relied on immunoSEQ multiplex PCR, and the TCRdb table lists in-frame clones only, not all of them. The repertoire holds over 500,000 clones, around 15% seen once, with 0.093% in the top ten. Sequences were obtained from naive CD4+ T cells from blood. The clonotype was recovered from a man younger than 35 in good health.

The CDR3 here is CASSQGTANQPQHF. The CDR3 DNA reads as TGCGCCAGCAGCCAAGGGACAGCAAATCAGCCCCAGCATTTT. The rearrangement links TRBV4-1 to TRBJ1-5; tentative D call: TRBD1 (6 bases). Germline V gene data show CDR1 as MGHRA and CDR2 as YSYEKL. This CDR3 spans 14 amino acids. Trimming took off 1 base at V and 4 bases at J, with 8 bases between the two ends.